What follows are 10 T cell receptor beta chains derived from one specimen sequenced in a study of blood T cells in healthy people across ages. Combining a sample-barcoded 5' primer with a J-beta primer mix, a second PCR ran for about 7 to 11 cycles. TCRdb fed the 5' RACE reads into MiXCR, producing one record per CDR3 protein. This sample has 1.5 million to 2 million distinct CDR3 sequences, with approximately 28% found just once. Sequenced material: blood. The receptor source for this set is a woman in her twenties or thirties in good health.

This clonotype showed up just a few times. This chain joins TRBV9 and TRBJ2-7, with D unresolved. This CDR3 is built from 14 residues. Per germline, CDR1 SGDLS and CDR2 YYNGEE. The V and J ends lost 0 bases and 0 bases respectively, with 7 bases between them. The chain's CDR3 is CASSVVDFSYEQYF. The CDR3 DNA follows: TGTGCCAGCAGCGTAGTAGACTTCTCCTACGAGCAGTACTTC.

V and J are TRBV6-2 or TRBV6-3 and TRBJ2-7; possibly TRBD2 for D (6 bases). Germline V gene lookup returns CDR1 MNHEY and CDR2 SVGEGT. This CDR3 is built from 14 residues. Between the trimmed V and J ends, which lost 5 bases and 3 bases, there was a span of 14 bases. CDR3 in DNA: TGTGCCAGCAGTCGGGGCGGGATGATCTACGAGCAGTACTTC. Residues: CASSRGGMIYEQYF.

This clonotype has at least ten counts. The CDR3 spells CASSLEPGTYSTDTQYF. The DNA of the CDR3 is TGCGCCAGCAGCTTGGAGCCCGGGACATATAGCACAGATACGCAGTATTTT. The chain is built from TRBV5-1 and TRBJ2-3; weak D call: TRBD1 (6 bases). Trimming pared 0 bases from V and 0 bases from J, leaving 14 bases between. The CDR3 is 17 residues long. The germline gives CDR1 SGHRS, CDR2 YFSETQ. Full variable domain (rest looked up from reference TRBV5-1 and TRBJ2-3): KAGVTQTPRYLIKTRGQQVTLSCSPISGHRSVSWYQQTPGQGLQFLFEYFSETQRNKGNFPGRFSGRQFSNSRSEMNVSTLELGDSALYLCASSLEPGTYSTDTQYFGPGTRLTVL.

This clonotype occurred a few times. The chain is built from TRBV28 and TRBJ1-5; D perhaps matches TRBD1 (5 bases). The germline CDR1 and CDR2 sequences are MDHEN and SYDVKM. The CDR3 consists of 14 residues. V was trimmed by 2 bases and J by 6 bases, leaving 11 bases between them. The CDR3 DNA sequence: TGTGCCAGCAGTTTAGCAGGGAAATTTCAGCCCCAGCATTTT. Protein product: CASSLAGKFQPQHF.

This sequence joins TRBV28 and TRBJ1-2; a possible D gene is TRBD1 (6 bases). Germline-derived CDR1 and CDR2 are MDHEN and SYDVKM. V dropped 3 bases and J dropped 4 bases, with 21 bases sitting between them. This CDR3 contains 17 residues. CDR3 region: CASSFLRKGQSRYGYTF. The CDR3 DNA sequence: TGTGCCAGCAGTTTCCTTCGAAAAGGACAGTCCCGCTATGGCTACACCTTC.

The chain recombines TRBV15 with TRBJ1-1, with no clear D. Germline values: CDR1 LNHNV, CDR2 YYDKDF (reference sequence). The CDR3 loop spans 15 amino acids. V shed 2 bases and J shed 0 bases, with 10 bases lying between them. The CDR3 DNA is TGTGCCACCAGCAGATCGTCACGGATGAACACTGAAGCTTTCTTT. This translates into CATSRSSRMNTEAFF.

The V gene is TRBV5-1, the J gene TRBJ2-1, with D possibly TRBD2 on 5 matching bases. The CDR3 length is 12 residues. Germline V gene lookup returns CDR1 SGHRS and CDR2 YFSETQ. V lost 0 bases and J 14 bases, leaving 12 bases between the germline ends. The DNA of the CDR3 is TGCGCCAGCAGCTTGGATCGCGCCGGGGAGTTCTTC. Translating gives CASSLDRAGEFF.

This clonotype was counted ten times or more. V usage is TRBV9 and J usage is TRBJ2-4; D possibly uses TRBD1 or TRBD2 (5 bases each). V lost 4 bases to trimming and J lost 13 bases, with 24 bases between them. There are 15 residues in the CDR3. Germline-derived CDR1 and CDR2 are SGDLS and YYNGEE. DNA for the CDR3: TGTGCCAGCAGCCCCGACGGGGCCTCCTTTGGGGAGCAGTACTTC. This codes for CASSPDGASFGEQYF.

In its sample, this clonotype was seen a few times. This sequence joins TRBV20-1 and TRBJ2-2, with TRBD1 matching 10 bases. Per germline, CDR1 DFQATT and CDR2 SNEGSKA (reference sequence). The CDR3 consists of 14 residues. V was pared by 6 bases and J by 4 bases, with 5 bases of the junction left unmatched. CDR3 DNA sequence: TGCAGTGCCCGGGACAGGGGCCCCACCGGGGAGCTGTTTTTT. Translated: CSARDRGPTGELFF.

V and J are TRBV11-2 and TRBJ2-1, with a possible D match to TRBD1 (6 bases). V dropped 5 bases and J dropped 0 bases, with 20 bases sitting between them. Per germline, CDR1 SGHAT and CDR2 FQNNGV. The CDR3 totals 18 residues. This CDR3 reads CASSERGSSSRSYNEQFF. CDR3 DNA sequence: TGTGCCAGCAGCGAGAGGGGGTCGAGTTCCCGCTCCTACAATGAGCAGTTCTTC. Using reference TRBV11-2 and TRBJ2-1 for the parts outside the CDR3, the full variable domain is EAGVAQSPRYKIIEKRQSVAFWCNPISGHATLYWYQQILGQGPKLLIQFQNNGVVDDSQLPKDRFSAERLKGVDSTLKIQPAKLEDSAVYLCASSERGSSSRSYNEQFFGPGTRLTVL.